The 32 T cell receptor beta chains in this list originate from one sample, sequenced in a study of cytomegalovirus exposure and HLA in healthy donors. Amplification used 60 Vbeta primers and 13 Jbeta primers. The protocol was immunoSEQ multiplex PCR, while the TCRdb copy is restricted to in-frame clones and leaves out a portion. The sample shows around 130,000 clones, roughly three quarters of them seen only once. Source material: PBMCs. Receptors were obtained from a man aged 25-45 years in good health and CMV-seronegative.

In its sample, this clone was seen a few times. This rearrangement joins TRBV7-2 to TRBJ1-5; 8 bases are a match to TRBD1. Germline CDR1 is SGHTA and CDR2 is FQGNSA. V dropped 1 base and J dropped 2; count of bases not matched to a gene: 4. CDR3 length: 16 amino acids. This CDR3 reads CASSLEAGQGNQPQHF. As DNA, the CDR3 is TGTGCCAGCAGCTTAGAGGCGGGACAGGGCAATCAGCCCCAGCATTTT.

The chain has TRBV29-1 and TRBJ1-5; D unclear. This CDR3 has 15 amino acids. Germline lookup yields CDR1 SQVTM and CDR2 ANQGSEA. With 3 bases removed from V and 0 bases from J, the gap between germline ends came to 12 bases. CDR3 residues: CSVDGEKYSNQPQHF. The CDR3 nucleotides are TGCAGCGTTGATGGGGAGAAATATAGCAATCAGCCCCAGCATTTT.

This clone came up a few times. V and J are TRBV7-8 and TRBJ1-3; D is unclear. Trimming left V 6 bases short and J 2 bases short, with 11 bases between. CDR1 is SGHVS and CDR2 is FQNEAQ in the germline V gene. The CDR3 is made up of 14 amino acids. The CDR3 DNA is TGTGCCAGCAGTTCTGTACTAGCTGGAAACACCATATATTTT. Residues: CASSSVLAGNTIYF.

The genes are TRBV28 and TRBJ1-3; tentatively, D is TRBD1 (5 bases). Germline-derived CDR1 and CDR2 are MDHEN and SYDVKM. The CDR3 is 11 amino acids. The V end lost 6 bases, the J end lost 16 bases, and 16 bases lay between the germline ends. The CDR3 DNA follows: TGTGCCAGCAGCGCCCCCCAGGGCTGGTATTTT. Translation: CASSAPQGWYF.

This chain connects TRBV5-1 to TRBJ2-5, with 13 bases identical to TRBD2. V gave up 3 bases and J gave up 4 bases; unmatched junction bases: 3. This CDR3 contains 15 residues. The germline V gene encodes CDR1 SGHRS and CDR2 YFSETQ. CDR3 sequence reads: CASSSGLAGRETQYF. The CDR3 DNA sequence: TGCGCCAGCAGCTCGGGACTAGCGGGAAGAGAGACCCAGTACTTC.

V usage is TRBV11-2 and J usage is TRBJ2-7; 10 positions agree with TRBD1. Germline lookup yields CDR1 SGHAT and CDR2 FQNNGV. J lost 4 bases, V lost 5 bases, and 2 bases had no gene match. The CDR3 spans 13 residues. The CDR3 DNA follows: TGTGCCAGCAGCGGGGACAGGGGATACGAGCAGTACTTC. Protein: CASSGDRGYEQYF. The entire variable domain, with the rest obtained from reference TRBV11-2 and TRBJ2-7, is as follows: EAGVAQSPRYKIIEKRQSVAFWCNPISGHATLYWYQQILGQGPKLLIQFQNNGVVDDSQLPKDRFSAERLKGVDSTLKIQPAKLEDSAVYLCASSGDRGYEQYFGPGTRLTVT.

CDR3 loop: CASSLAYQDIGELFF. The CDR3 bases are TGCGCCAGCAGCTTGGCTTACCAAGACATCGGGGAGCTGTTTTTT. This chain links TRBV5-1 with TRBJ2-2; D call uncertain. V was cut by 0 bases and J by 7 bases, with 13 bases left in between. This CDR3 comprises 15 residues. The germline gives CDR1 SGHRS, CDR2 YFSETQ.

The chain has TRBV10-2 and TRBJ1-2; 8 bases are shared with TRBD1. J lost 7 bases, V lost 6 bases, and 7 bases had no gene match. Germline V gives CDR1 WSHSY, CDR2 SAAADI. The CDR3 consists of 13 residues. The CDR3 coding sequence is TGCGCCAGCAGCCAGGGGGCGATTTCTGGCTACACCTTC. This sequence encodes CASSQGAISGYTF.

The count of this clone is one. Its ends do not fully match the called genes, so a read error is possible. The V call is TRBV7-9, the J call TRBJ2-3; 10 bases match TRBD2. In germline, CDR1 is SEHNR, CDR2 FQNEAQ (reference sequence). This CDR3 comprises 14 residues. The CDR3, as DNA: TGTGCCAGCAGTCGCGCAACTAGCGGGATGAACCAGGCTTTT. Translation: CASSRATSGMNQAF.

V usage is TRBV25-1 and J usage is TRBJ2-4; 10 bases fit TRBD2. Per germline, CDR1 MGHDK and CDR2 SYGVNS. Losses at the gene ends were 3 bases for V and 6 bases for J; bases not matched to a gene: 8. The CDR3 has 16 amino acids. Written as DNA, the CDR3 is TGTGCCAGCAGTGACTCCGCCTCTAGCGGGGGAAACATTCAGTACTTC. It encodes CASSDSASSGGNIQYF.

This chain uses TRBV2 with TRBJ2-3; tentatively, D is TRBD1 (5 bases). This CDR3 region has 18 residues. In germline, CDR1 is SNHLY, CDR2 FYNNEI. Trimming left V 3 bases short and J 0 bases short, with 19 bases between. The CDR3 spells CASSDSNYGHSSTDTQYF. DNA for the CDR3: TGTGCCAGCAGTGACTCGAACTATGGACACAGTAGCACAGATACGCAGTATTTT.

The chain employs TRBV5-6 and TRBJ1-2; D remains unclear. V was pared by 0 bases and J by 4 bases, with 7 bases between. In germline, CDR1 is SGHDT, CDR2 YYEEEE. CDR3 length: 13 amino acids. The CDR3 reads CASSLAPLYGYTF. DNA for the CDR3: TGTGCCAGCAGCTTGGCTCCACTCTATGGCTACACCTTC. Looking up the rest from reference TRBV5-6 and TRBJ1-2 gives the full variable domain: DAGVTQSPTHLIKTRGQQVTLRCSPKSGHDTVSWYQQALGQGPQFIFQYYEEEERQRGNFPDRFSGHQFPNYSSELNVNALLLGDSALYLCASSLAPLYGYTFGSGTRLTVV.

V gene TRBV30 combines with J gene TRBJ2-7, with TRBD1 as a possible D gene (5 bases). Germline V gene data show CDR1 as GTSNPN and CDR2 as SVGIG (reference sequence). Trimming shortened V by 2 bases and J by 3 bases, and 20 bases separated the two germline ends. CDR3 length: 16 residues. The CDR3 nucleotides read TGTGCCTGGAGTCCTTCCCCCGGACATATGCACTACGAGCAGTACTTC. Its translation: CAWSPSPGHMHYEQYF.

The J gene is TRBJ1-5, the V gene TRBV28; 9 nucleotides agree with TRBD1. This CDR3 comprises 14 residues. CDR1 and CDR2 (germline): MDHEN, SYDVKM. Trimming removed 4 bases from V and 6 bases from J; junction bases left unmatched: 4. Here the CDR3 DNA reads TGTGCCAGCAGTTCGGGACAGGGCTTTCAGCCCCAGCATTTT. This codes for CASSSGQGFQPQHF.

The V and J genes are TRBV19 and TRBJ2-3; the D gene is possibly TRBD1 (6 bases). This CDR3 spans 14 amino acids. Trimming shortened V by 3 bases and J by 5 bases, and 12 bases separated the two germline ends. Germline V gene data show CDR1 as LNHDA and CDR2 as SQIVND (reference sequence). CDR3 region: CASSMLGAEDTQYF. The DNA of the CDR3 is TGTGCCAGTAGTATGCTGGGGGCGGAAGATACGCAGTATTTT. Full variable domain (rest looked up from reference TRBV19 and TRBJ2-3): DGGITQSPKYLFRKEGQNVTLSCEQNLNHDAMYWYRQDPGQGLRLIYYSQIVNDFQKGDIAEGYSVSREKKESFPLTVTSAQKNPTAFYLCASSMLGAEDTQYFGPGTRLTVL.

V usage is TRBV29-1 and J usage is TRBJ2-1; 12 bases fit TRBD2. The CDR3 is 16 residues long. V shed 7 bases, J shed 1 base, and the junction held 8 bases outside the gene matches. From germline, CDR1 is SQVTM and CDR2 ANQGSEA. CDR3 residues: CSAPLLAGGSYNEQFF. The CDR3 nucleotides are TGCAGCGCCCCTCTTCTAGCGGGAGGGTCCTACAATGAGCAGTTCTTC.

The V and J genes are TRBV29-1 and TRBJ2-3, with 12 positions matching TRBD2. After removal of 3 bases from V and 6 bases from J, the junction contained 13 bases not matched to a gene. Germline assignment: CDR1 SQVTM and CDR2 ANQGSEA. The CDR3 totals 17 residues. The CDR3 DNA follows: TGCAGCGTTGACGGGCTAGCGGGAGGGCCAACCGGCGATACGCAGTATTTT. This sequence encodes CSVDGLAGGPTGDTQYF.

The chain joins TRBV9 to TRBJ2-3; unclear D gene. Germline V gene lookup returns CDR1 SGDLS and CDR2 YYNGEE. CDR3 length: 15 amino acids. Between the trimmed V and J ends, which lost 4 bases and 6 bases, there was a span of 18 bases. The chain's CDR3 is CASSPRPTHGDTQYF. CDR3 DNA sequence: TGTGCCAGCAGCCCAAGGCCGACTCATGGCGATACGCAGTATTTT.

For the CDR3, the DNA is TGCGCCAGCAGCCAAGACCGGGGGAGCAATCAGCCCCAGCATTTT. It is translated as CASSQDRGSNQPQHF. V is TRBV4-1 and J is TRBJ1-5; D may be TRBD1 (5 bases). V lost 0 bases and J lost 1, with 7 bases in between. The germline V gene has CDR1 MGHRA and CDR2 YSYEKL. This CDR3 has 15 residues.

The V gene is TRBV19, the J gene TRBJ1-3; no firm D call. The CDR3 runs 16 residues. Germline V lookup: CDR1 LNHDA, CDR2 SQIVND (reference sequence). V was pared by 7 bases and J by 0 bases, with 16 bases between. CDR3 nucleotides: TGTGCCAGTATCCCCCCAGGCAGAGCCTCTGGAAACACCATATATTTT. Its translation: CASIPPGRASGNTIYF.

The J gene is TRBJ2-7, the V gene TRBV14; 9 nucleotides match TRBD2. The V segment lost 1 base and the J segment 9 bases; nucleotides outside the gene matches: 10. The CDR3 length is 15 residues. Per germline, CDR1 SGHDN and CDR2 FVKESK. The CDR3 DNA reads as TGTGCCAGCAGCCAAGTCGGCGGCGGGGGGGCTCGGCAGTACTTC. Translation gives CASSQVGGGGARQYF.

This clone was seen a handful of times. This sequence joins TRBV6-5 and TRBJ1-4; no firm D call. From germline, CDR1 is MNHEY and CDR2 SVGAGI. Trimming cost V 6 bases and J 2 bases, with 10 bases left between them. The CDR3 has 14 amino acids. The CDR3 is CASRETGTNEKLFF. The CDR3 region has the DNA TGTGCCAGCAGAGAGACGGGGACTAATGAAAAACTGTTTTTT.

This rearrangement joins TRBV4-3 to TRBJ2-1; D not certain. The germline V gene has CDR1 LGHNA and CDR2 YSLEER. The V gene lost 1 base and the J gene lost 1 base, with 8 bases spanning the gap. The CDR3 covers 15 residues. CDR3 DNA sequence: TGCGCCAGCAGCCAAGTGGAGCGATCCTACAATGAGCAGTTCTTC. It specifies CASSQVERSYNEQFF.

The rearrangement uses TRBV6-6 and TRBJ2-2; no definite D call. V was cut by 5 bases and J by 6 bases, with 7 bases left in between. This CDR3 region has 12 residues. Germline CDR1 is MNHNY and CDR2 is SVGAGI (reference sequence). CDR3 nucleotide sequence: TGTGCCAGCAGTCCCCTCCCCGGGGAGCTGTTTTTT. Protein: CASSPLPGELFF.

The CDR3 DNA follows: TGTGCCACCAAAAGACACGACGCTTGGGAGCTGTTTTTT. Encoded protein: CATKRHDAWELFF. The chain employs TRBV27 and TRBJ2-2; D gene unclear. CDR1 MNHEY and CDR2 SMNVEV come from the germline V gene (reference sequence). The ends were cut back, 10 bases at V and 9 bases at J, with 18 bases in the middle. This CDR3 spans 13 amino acids.

The chain employs TRBV7-2 and TRBJ2-7, with TRBD1 identical over 7 bases. V dropped 1 base and J dropped 0; count of bases not matched to a gene: 3. This CDR3 region has 15 residues. The germline CDR1 and CDR2 sequences are SGHTA and FQGNSA. In DNA form, the CDR3 reads TGTGCCAGCAGCTTAGTAGGGGGCAACTCCTACGAGCAGTACTTC. It translates to CASSLVGGNSYEQYF.

The chain carries TRBV29-1 and TRBJ2-5, with 9 nucleotides matching TRBD2. The CDR3 runs to 12 residues. Germline CDR1 and CDR2: SQVTM and ANQGSEA. V lost 6 bases and J lost 5; bases outside the gene matches: 4. The CDR3 DNA is TGCAGCGTAGCCGGGACTAGCGAGACCCAGTACTTC. As protein: CSVAGTSETQYF.

This clone has just a few counts. J is TRBJ1-2 and V is TRBV5-3, with D possibly matching TRBD1 (5 bases). TRBV5-3 is an ORF, and what it does is uncertain. This CDR3 comprises 21 residues. The V end was cut by 2 bases, the J end by 6 bases, with 35 bases between. CDR3 DNA sequence: TGTGCCAGAAGCTTCTCCTGCAGAAGCTTCTCCATCGTAGTCCAAGGGGATGGCTACACCTTC. It yields the protein CARSFSCRSFSIVVQGDGYTF.

This chain links TRBV30 with TRBJ1-4; D is ambiguous. There are 13 residues in the CDR3. V lost 3 bases and J 4 bases, leaving 9 bases between the germline ends. CDR1 is GTSNPN, CDR2 SVGIG, per germline (reference sequence). The CDR3 sequence is CAWSVSFNEKLFF. The CDR3 region has the DNA TGTGCCTGGAGCGTGTCTTTTAATGAAAAACTGTTTTTT.

This chain links TRBV7-3 with TRBJ2-3; 7 bases line up with TRBD2. This CDR3 comprises 15 residues. J was trimmed by 4 bases and V by 2 bases; bases with no gene match: 6. CDR1 and CDR2 (germline): SGHTA, FQGTGA. CDR3 DNA: TGTGCCAGCAGCTTACGCGGGAGCGCGCCAGATACGCAGTATTTT. Protein: CASSLRGSAPDTQYF. Supplemented by reference TRBV7-3 and TRBJ2-3, the full variable domain reads GAGVSQTPSNKVTEKGKYVELRCDPISGHTALYWYRQSLGQGPEFLIYFQGTGAADDSGLPNDRFFAVRPEGSVSTLKIQRTERGDSAVYLCASSLRGSAPDTQYFGPGTRLTVL.

The chain recombines TRBV5-6 with TRBJ1-1; D may be TRBD1 (6 bases). This CDR3 contains 17 residues. Germline V gene lookup returns CDR1 SGHDT and CDR2 YYEEEE. The ends were cut back, 4 bases at V and 5 bases at J, with 24 bases in the middle. CDR3 DNA: TGTGCCAGCAGCCGGGACAAGGGACCGGCAGGGGCGACTGAAGCTTTCTTT. As protein: CASSRDKGPAGATEAFF.

The chain has TRBV5-4 and TRBJ2-3; 9 positions match TRBD2. The CDR3 has 16 amino acids. Germline V CDR1 and CDR2: SGHNT, YYREEE (reference sequence). V dropped 4 bases and J dropped 4; count of bases not matched to a gene: 10. In DNA, the CDR3 is TGTGCCAGCAGCCCGGGGGGGGCGGGAGGGCCAGATACGCAGTATTTT. This codes for CASSPGGAGGPDTQYF.